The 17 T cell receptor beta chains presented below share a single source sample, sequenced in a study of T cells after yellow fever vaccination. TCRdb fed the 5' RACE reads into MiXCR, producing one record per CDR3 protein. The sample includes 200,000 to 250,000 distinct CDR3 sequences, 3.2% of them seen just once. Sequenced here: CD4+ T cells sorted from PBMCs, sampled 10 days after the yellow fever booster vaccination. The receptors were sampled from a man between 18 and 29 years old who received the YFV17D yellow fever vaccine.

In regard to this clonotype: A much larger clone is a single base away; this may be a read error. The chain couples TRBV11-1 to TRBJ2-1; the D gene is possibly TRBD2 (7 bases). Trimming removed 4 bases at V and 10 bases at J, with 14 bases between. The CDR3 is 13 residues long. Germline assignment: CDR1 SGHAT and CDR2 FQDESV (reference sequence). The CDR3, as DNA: TGTGCCAGCAGCTCGTTTTGGGGGGGCGAGCAGTTCTTC. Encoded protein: CASSSFWGGEQFF. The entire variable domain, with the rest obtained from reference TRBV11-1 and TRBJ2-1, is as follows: EAEVAQSPRYKITEKSQAVAFWCDPISGHATLYWYRQILGQGPELLVQFQDESVVDDSQLPKDRFSAERLKGVDSTLKIQPAELGDSAMYLCASSSFWGGEQFFGPGTRLTVL.

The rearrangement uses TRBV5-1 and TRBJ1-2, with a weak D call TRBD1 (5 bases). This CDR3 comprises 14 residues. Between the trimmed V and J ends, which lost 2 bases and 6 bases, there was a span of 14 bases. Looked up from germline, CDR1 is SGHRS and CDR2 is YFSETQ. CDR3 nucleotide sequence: TGCGCCAGCAGCTTCCCCGACTCGGGGCATGGCTACACCTTC. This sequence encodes CASSFPDSGHGYTF. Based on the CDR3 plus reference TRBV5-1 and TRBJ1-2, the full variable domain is KAGVTQTPRYLIKTRGQQVTLSCSPISGHRSVSWYQQTPGQGLQFLFEYFSETQRNKGNFPGRFSGRQFSNSRSEMNVSTLELGDSALYLCASSFPDSGHGYTFGSGTRLTVV.

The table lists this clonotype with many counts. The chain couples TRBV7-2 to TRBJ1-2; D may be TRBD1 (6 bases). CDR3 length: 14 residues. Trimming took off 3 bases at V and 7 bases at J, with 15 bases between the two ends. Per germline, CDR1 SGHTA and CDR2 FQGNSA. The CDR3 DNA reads TGTGCCAGCAGCTTCAACAGGGCTTTGGGTGGCTACACCTTC. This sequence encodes CASSFNRALGGYTF.

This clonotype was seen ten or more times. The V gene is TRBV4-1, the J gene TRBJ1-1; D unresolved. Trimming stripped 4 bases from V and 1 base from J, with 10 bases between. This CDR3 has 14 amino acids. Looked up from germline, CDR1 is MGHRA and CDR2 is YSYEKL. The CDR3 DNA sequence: TGCGCCAGCAGCCCGTACCAGCGGAACACTGAAGCTTTCTTT. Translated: CASSPYQRNTEAFF.

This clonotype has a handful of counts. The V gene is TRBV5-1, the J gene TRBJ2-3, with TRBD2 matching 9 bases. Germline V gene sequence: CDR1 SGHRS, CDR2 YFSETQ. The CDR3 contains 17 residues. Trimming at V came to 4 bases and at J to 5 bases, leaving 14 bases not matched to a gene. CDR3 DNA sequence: TGCGCCAGCAGCCGTACTCCGGGACTAGCTTTAGGAGATACGCAGTATTTT. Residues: CASSRTPGLALGDTQYF.

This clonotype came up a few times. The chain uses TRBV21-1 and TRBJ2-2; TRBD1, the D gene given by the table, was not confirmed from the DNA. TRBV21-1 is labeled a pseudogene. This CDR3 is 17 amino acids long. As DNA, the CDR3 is TGTGCCAGCAGCAAAGGAGACAGGGGAGGGAACACCGGGGAGCTGTTTTTT. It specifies CASSKGDRGGNTGELFF.

CDR3 in DNA: TGTGCCAGCAGTTTGGGGGAGCGTGAAAAACTGTTTTTT. It translates to CASSLGEREKLFF. The chain uses TRBV6-5 and TRBJ1-4, with D possibly matching TRBD1 (5 bases). Trimming left V 4 bases short and J 7 bases short, with 10 bases between. CDR3 length equals 13 residues. Per germline, CDR1 MNHEY and CDR2 SVGAGI.

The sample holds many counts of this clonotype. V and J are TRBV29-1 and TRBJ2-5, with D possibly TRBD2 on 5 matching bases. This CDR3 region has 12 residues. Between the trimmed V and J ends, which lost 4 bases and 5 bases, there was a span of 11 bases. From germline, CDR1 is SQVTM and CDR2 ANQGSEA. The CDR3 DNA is TGCAGCGTTGGGGCAGGCGGGGAGACCCAGTACTTC. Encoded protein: CSVGAGGETQYF.

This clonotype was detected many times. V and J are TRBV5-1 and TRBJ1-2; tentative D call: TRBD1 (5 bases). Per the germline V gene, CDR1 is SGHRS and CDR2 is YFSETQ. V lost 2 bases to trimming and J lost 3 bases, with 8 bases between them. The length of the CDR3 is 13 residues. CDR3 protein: CASSLGEHYGYTF. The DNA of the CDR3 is TGCGCCAGCAGCTTAGGGGAACACTATGGCTACACCTTC. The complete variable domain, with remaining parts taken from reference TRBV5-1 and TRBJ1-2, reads KAGVTQTPRYLIKTRGQQVTLSCSPISGHRSVSWYQQTPGQGLQFLFEYFSETQRNKGNFPGRFSGRQFSNSRSEMNVSTLELGDSALYLCASSLGEHYGYTFGSGTRLTVV.

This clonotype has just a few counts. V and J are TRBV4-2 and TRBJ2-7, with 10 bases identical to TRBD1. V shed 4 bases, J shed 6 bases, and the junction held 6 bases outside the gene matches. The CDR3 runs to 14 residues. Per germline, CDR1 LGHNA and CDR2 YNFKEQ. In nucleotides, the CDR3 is TGTGCCAGCAGCCGCTCCGGGACAGGGGCCGAGCAGTACTTC. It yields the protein CASSRSGTGAEQYF.

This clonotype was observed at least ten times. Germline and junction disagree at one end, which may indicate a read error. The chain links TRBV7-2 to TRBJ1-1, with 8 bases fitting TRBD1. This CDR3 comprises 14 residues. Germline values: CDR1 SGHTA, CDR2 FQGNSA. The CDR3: CASSFDRGNTEAFF. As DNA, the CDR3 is TGCGCCAGCAGCTTCGACAGGGGGAACACTGAAGCTTTCTTT.

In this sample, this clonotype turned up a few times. CDR3 in DNA: TGCGCCAGCAGTTCCCGGGGAGGAAATGAAAAACTGTTTTTT. This sequence encodes CASSSRGGNEKLFF. The genes are TRBV5-1 and TRBJ1-4; D call uncertain. The germline V gene encodes CDR1 SGHRS and CDR2 YFSETQ. CDR3 length: 14 residues. The V gene lost 5 bases and the J gene lost 5 bases, with 13 bases spanning the gap. The complete variable domain, with remaining parts taken from reference TRBV5-1 and TRBJ1-4, reads KAGVTQTPRYLIKTRGQQVTLSCSPISGHRSVSWYQQTPGQGLQFLFEYFSETQRNKGNFPGRFSGRQFSNSRSEMNVSTLELGDSALYLCASSSRGGNEKLFFGSGTQLSVL.

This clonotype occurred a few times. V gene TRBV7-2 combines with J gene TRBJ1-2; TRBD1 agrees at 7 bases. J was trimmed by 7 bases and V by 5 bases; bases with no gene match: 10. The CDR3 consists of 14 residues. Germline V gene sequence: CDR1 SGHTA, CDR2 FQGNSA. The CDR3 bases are TGTGCCAGCAGCCCTATGGAGGGGGCGGGTGGCTACACCTTC. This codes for CASSPMEGAGGYTF.

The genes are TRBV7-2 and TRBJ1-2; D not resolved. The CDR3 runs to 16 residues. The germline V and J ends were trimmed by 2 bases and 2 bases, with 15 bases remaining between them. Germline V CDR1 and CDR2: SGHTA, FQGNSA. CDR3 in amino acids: CASSLPGISPNYGYTF. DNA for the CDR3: TGTGCCAGCAGCTTACCGGGAATCTCCCCAAACTATGGCTACACCTTC. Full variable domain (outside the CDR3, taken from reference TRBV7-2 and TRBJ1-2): GAGVSQSPSNKVTEKGKDVELRCDPISGHTALYWYRQSLGQGLEFLIYFQGNSAPDKSGLPSDRFSAERTGGSVSTLTIQRTQQEDSAVYLCASSLPGISPNYGYTFGSGTRLTVV.

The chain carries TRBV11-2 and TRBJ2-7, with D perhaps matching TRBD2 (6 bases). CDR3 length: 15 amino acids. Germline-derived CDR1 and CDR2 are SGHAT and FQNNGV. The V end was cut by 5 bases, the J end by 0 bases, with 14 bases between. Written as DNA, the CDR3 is TGTGCCAGCAGCCTAGCGTTGCTTGGCTCCTACGAGCAGTACTTC. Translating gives CASSLALLGSYEQYF.

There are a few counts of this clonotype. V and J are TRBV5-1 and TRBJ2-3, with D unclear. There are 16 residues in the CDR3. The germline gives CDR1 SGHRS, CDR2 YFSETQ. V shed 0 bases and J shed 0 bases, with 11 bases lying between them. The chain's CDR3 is CASSLGQPRSTDTQYF. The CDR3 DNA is TGCGCCAGCAGCTTGGGTCAGCCTCGCAGCACAGATACGCAGTATTTT.

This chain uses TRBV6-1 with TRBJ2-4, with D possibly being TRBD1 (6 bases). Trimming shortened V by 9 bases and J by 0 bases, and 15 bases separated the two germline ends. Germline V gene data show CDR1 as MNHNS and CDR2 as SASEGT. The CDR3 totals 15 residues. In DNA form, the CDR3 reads TGTGCCAGTGAGAAGGGGGAGACAGCCAAAAACATTCAGTACTTC. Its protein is CASEKGETAKNIQYF.